Listed below are T cell receptor beta chains from one sample, sequenced in a study of T cells in Graves' hyperthyroidism and ophthalmopathy. In TCRdb, the multiplex PCR reads were re-called with MiXCR into one record per CDR3 protein. Of approximately 380,000 distinct CDR3 sequences detected, about an eighth appear once; the ten largest clones hold 25% to 30%. Specimen: blood. These receptors were obtained from a man aged 45-65 years with Graves' ophthalmopathy. The CDR3 runs from the conserved cysteine through the conserved F or W. The order of the fields is J gene, V gene, clone size, CDR3 protein. Only some rows state a clone size, as once, few, many or a class for expanded clones.

TRBJ2-2 TRBV7-9 few CASSLGEGGDRNTGELFF
TRBJ1-2 TRBV6-1 many CASTVYYGYTF
TRBJ1-6 TRBV6-5 few CASSYSMSDRGNSPLHF
TRBJ2-2 TRBV9 many CASSVGVRDTGELFF
TRBJ1-6 TRBV29-1 few CSARTGVNSPLHF
TRBJ2-1 TRBV11-2 many CASSLGLPHEQFF
TRBJ2-5 TRBV24-1 . CATSETGQQETQYF
TRBJ2-1 TRBV7-3 few CASSLTFRTSYNEQFF
TRBJ2-5 TRBV2 many CASSAIRVVQTQYF
TRBJ2-3 TRBV7-2 . CASSSPPGQGTDTQYF
TRBJ1-1 TRBV5-1 . CASSEQGMSTTEAFF
TRBJ1-5 TRBV7-8 . CASSRDLSTGNQPQHF
TRBJ2-5 TRBV2 many CASSFGTRETQYF
TRBJ2-7 TRBV12-5 few CASGLGDLTYEQYF
TRBJ2-5 TRBV2 many CASIQESDKTQYF
TRBJ2-1 TRBV28 . CASRLPSGEEQFF
TRBJ1-1 TRBV28 many CASSFPSTRGTEAFF
TRBJ1-2 TRBV12-3/TRBV12-4 . CAGTLSRASYTF
TRBJ1-1 TRBV11-2 many CASSLEPGIGTEAFF
TRBJ1-2 TRBV12-3/TRBV12-4 many CASSLVTGGGFYGYTF
TRBJ2-3 TRBV20-1 . CSAAGLAFSTDTQYF
TRBJ2-1 TRBV6-2/TRBV6-3 few CASSRTSGRNPYNEQFF
TRBJ2-2 TRBV3-1 many CASSQDSGGINTGELFF
TRBJ1-2 TRBV5-1 many CASMPDPLSYGYTF
TRBJ2-7 TRBV2 many CASSATGSLGYEQYF
TRBJ1-6 TRBV12-3/TRBV12-4 many CASSWDFNSPLHF
TRBJ2-1 TRBV28 many CASSWGQGAYNEQFF
TRBJ2-7 TRBV28 many CASSSIGRTNTYEQYF